This entry lists 16 T cell receptor beta chains sequenced from one sample in a study of CD8 T cells in Susac syndrome. With random hexamers, about 0.45 to 1 ug RNA was reverse transcribed. TCRdb reprocessed the immunoSEQ multiplex PCR reads via MiXCR and lists one record per CDR3 protein. The sample records approximately 190,000 distinct CDR3 sequences, 90% to 95% being singletons. Sequenced input: CD4+ T cells from PBMCs. Every receptor here comes from a human donor with multiple sclerosis.

The V gene is TRBV30, the J gene TRBJ1-6; TRBD1 might be the D (5 bases). The CDR3 has 14 amino acids. Germline CDR1 reads GTSNPN; CDR2 reads SVGIG (reference sequence). Trimming took 2 bases from V and 11 from J, leaving 16 bases between them. The CDR3 DNA is TGTGCCTGGAGTTTGGGGCTTAGTAGGACACCCCTCCACTTT. This translates into CAWSLGLSRTPLHF. The variable domain in full, with the rest retrieved from reference TRBV30 and TRBJ1-6, is SQTIHQWPATLVQPVGSPLSLECTVEGTSNPNLYWYRQAAGRGLQLLFYSVGIGQISSEVPQNLSASRPQDRQFILSSKKLLLSDSGFYLCAWSLGLSRTPLHFGNGTRLTVT.

This rearrangement joins TRBV3-1 to TRBJ2-2; D could derive from TRBD1 or TRBD2 (5 bases each). V lost 4 bases, J lost 3 bases, and 12 bases lay in between. Germline V gene lookup returns CDR1 LGHDT and CDR2 YNNKEL (reference sequence). This CDR3 spans 15 amino acids. As DNA, the CDR3 is TGTGCCAGCAGCCGTAGAGGGGCAGACACCGGGGAGCTGTTTTTT. The encoded protein is CASSRRGADTGELFF.

This chain uses TRBV20-1 with TRBJ1-1; D not resolved. V lost 6 bases to trimming and J lost 1 base, with 12 bases between them. The CDR3 contains 13 residues. Germline loops: CDR1 DFQATT, CDR2 SNEGSKA (reference sequence). CDR3 bases: TGCAGTGCAACCACAAAGAGGAACACTGAAGCTTTCTTT. This sequence encodes CSATTKRNTEAFF.

The CDR3 coding sequence is TGCAGTGCCAAACTCTTACCGAATCTAGCCAAAAACATTCAGTACTTC. This gives the protein CSAKLLPNLAKNIQYF. The V gene is TRBV20-1, the J gene TRBJ2-4; no definite D call. Germline V gene data show CDR1 as DFQATT and CDR2 as SNEGSKA (reference sequence). This CDR3 region has 16 residues. V was cut by 6 bases and J by 0 bases, with 18 bases left in between.

The V call is TRBV20-1, the J call TRBJ2-4; TRBD2 aligns across 9 bases. V shed 3 bases and J 3 bases; nucleotides not matched to a gene: 3. Germline values: CDR1 DFQATT, CDR2 SNEGSKA (reference sequence). The CDR3 loop spans 14 amino acids. The CDR3 nucleotides are TGCAGTGCTAGGGTAGCGGGAGACAAAAACATTCAGTACTTC. Residues: CSARVAGDKNIQYF.

The chain uses TRBV5-6 and TRBJ1-2, with D tentatively TRBD1 (5 bases). This CDR3 has 15 amino acids. Trimming removed 3 bases at V and 4 bases at J, with 16 bases between. CDR1 SGHDT and CDR2 YYEEEE come from the germline V gene. The chain's CDR3 is CASSYRQFIPYGYTF. The CDR3 DNA follows: TGTGCCAGCAGCTATCGACAGTTCATTCCCTATGGCTACACCTTC.

CDR3 amino acids: CASSQYGDRGLGEQFF. CDR3 sequence (DNA): TGTGCCAGCAGCCAATACGGGGACAGGGGGCTCGGTGAGCAGTTCTTC. The chain couples TRBV3-1 to TRBJ2-1; 12 bases align to TRBD1. V lost 2 bases to trimming and J lost 9 bases; unmatched junction nucleotides: 8. The CDR3 loop spans 16 amino acids. The germline V gene has CDR1 LGHDT and CDR2 YNNKEL (reference sequence).

This clonotype was found once. This chain joins TRBV2 and TRBJ2-6, with D hard to call. Trimming stripped 4 bases from V and 4 bases from J, with 8 bases between. Germline-derived CDR1 and CDR2 are SNHLY and FYNNEI. The CDR3 totals 14 residues. CDR3 residues: CASSAQTGANVLTF. The CDR3 nucleotides read TGTGCCAGCAGTGCGCAGACCGGGGCCAACGTCCTGACTTTC.

In this sample, this clonotype turned up once. As DNA, the CDR3 is TGTGCCAGCAGCCAAGATCAACAGGGTGTGCTGTTTTTT. It is translated as CASSQDQQGVLFF. The rearrangement joins TRBV4-2 to TRBJ2-2, with a weak D call TRBD1 (6 bases). This CDR3 has 13 amino acids. Trimming took 0 bases from V and 13 from J, leaving 12 bases between them. Germline V CDR1 and CDR2: LGHNA, YNFKEQ.

V gene TRBV29-1 combines with J gene TRBJ2-1, with TRBD1 matching 8 bases. Germline lookup yields CDR1 SQVTM and CDR2 ANQGSEA. V lost 1 base and J lost 1; bases outside the gene matches: 12. The CDR3 sequence is 18 residues long. CDR3 in amino acids: CSVEARQGLLVSYNEQFF. CDR3 sequence (DNA): TGCAGCGTTGAAGCACGACAGGGGCTCCTAGTTTCCTACAATGAGCAGTTCTTC.

The chain links TRBV20-1 to TRBJ1-4, with D unresolved. Germline V gene data show CDR1 as DFQATT and CDR2 as SNEGSKA (reference sequence). This CDR3 spans 13 amino acids. Trimming took off 5 bases at V and 1 base at J, with 8 bases between the two ends. The CDR3 here is CSAGRQTNEKLFF. The CDR3 DNA reads TGCAGTGCTGGCAGACAAACTAATGAAAAACTGTTTTTT.

This chain links TRBV20-1 with TRBJ2-2; TRBD1 might be the D (6 bases). This CDR3 is 14 amino acids long. Deletions cut 2 bases from V and 4 bases from J, with 11 bases between. Per germline, CDR1 DFQATT and CDR2 SNEGSKA (reference sequence). The CDR3: CSARNRVGTGELFF. The DNA for the CDR3 is TGCAGTGCTAGAAACAGGGTGGGCACCGGGGAGCTGTTTTTT.

Remarks on this clonotype: At one end the junction does not follow the germline gene, possibly because of a read error. V gene TRBV3-1 combines with J gene TRBJ2-7; D remains unclear. The germline gives CDR1 LGHDT, CDR2 YNNKEL (reference sequence). This CDR3 has 15 residues. The CDR3, as DNA: TGTGCCAGCACCCAAGTGATGAATTTCTCCTACGAGCAGTACTTC. The encoded protein is CASTQVMNFSYEQYF.

The chain links TRBV2 to TRBJ1-1, with a weak D call TRBD1 (5 bases). From germline, CDR1 is SNHLY and CDR2 FYNNEI. The CDR3 is 14 amino acids. V was shortened by 6 bases and J by 2 bases, with 13 bases between the two germline ends. CDR3 amino acids: CASSLTQGNTEAFF. The CDR3 coding sequence is TGTGCCAGCAGCCTTACCCAGGGAAACACTGAAGCTTTCTTT.

The V gene is TRBV9, the J gene TRBJ1-6; 8 nucleotides line up with TRBD1. With V trimmed by 0 bases and J by 1 base, 9 bases remained unmatched. This CDR3 has 19 amino acids. Germline CDR1 SGDLS, CDR2 YYNGEE. CDR3 in amino acids: CASSVVGGQEISYNSPLHF. The CDR3, as DNA: TGTGCCAGCAGCGTAGTTGGGGGACAGGAGATTTCCTATAATTCACCCCTCCACTTT.

In nucleotides, the CDR3 is TGCAGTGCTAGAGTCGGCCCCGGGGGGGATAGGACCCAGTACTTC. Translated: CSARVGPGGDRTQYF. The V call is TRBV20-1, the J call TRBJ2-5; 8 nucleotides match TRBD2. This CDR3 comprises 15 residues. CDR1 is DFQATT and CDR2 is SNEGSKA in the germline V gene (reference sequence). V trimming: 1 base; J trimming: 7 bases; junction bases outside the gene matches: 11.